The 10 T cell receptor beta chains below all came from one sample that was sequenced in a study of T-cell memory formation after mild COVID-19. A single record per CDR3 protein comes from TCRdb applying MiXCR to the 5' RACE reads. The sample holds roughly 170,000 distinct CDR3 sequences, 15% to 20% seen once. Specimen: PBMCs or a T cell subset sorted from them (not recorded which). These receptors originate from a man younger than 30 who had mild COVID-19 (a few samples of this study predate the infection). Cell type and time point are not known.

The chain uses TRBV10-3 and TRBJ1-1, with D possibly TRBD1 on 6 matching bases. The CDR3 covers 13 residues. Trimming pared 7 bases from V and 5 bases from J, leaving 14 bases between. The germline CDR1 and CDR2 sequences are ENHRY and SYGVKD. The CDR3 spells CAIMTGGGTEAFF. As DNA, the CDR3 is TGTGCCATCATGACAGGTGGGGGGACTGAAGCTTTCTTT.

The chain is built from TRBV15 and TRBJ1-1; a possible D gene is TRBD1 (5 bases). The CDR3 has 12 amino acids. V lost 2 bases to trimming and J lost 10 bases, with 11 bases between them. Per germline, CDR1 LNHNV and CDR2 YYDKDF (reference sequence). The CDR3, as DNA: TGTGCCACCAGCAGACCGGGACTAGTAGCTTTCTTT. Residues: CATSRPGLVAFF.

This clonotype was detected a few times. This chain links TRBV27 with TRBJ2-3; D uncertain. Trimming took 3 bases from V and 5 from J, leaving 9 bases between them. From germline, CDR1 is MNHEY and CDR2 SMNVEV (reference sequence). The length of the CDR3 is 13 residues. The CDR3 DNA is TGTGCCAGCAGTTTTGGGTCGGGAGATACGCAGTATTTT. Translation: CASSFGSGDTQYF.

V usage is TRBV30 and J usage is TRBJ2-6, with D possibly being TRBD1 (6 bases). Deletions cut 2 bases from V and 2 bases from J, with 13 bases between. The CDR3 is made up of 16 amino acids. Germline CDR1 GTSNPN, CDR2 SVGIG (reference sequence). The CDR3 loop is CAWSPGRGAGANVLTF. The CDR3 DNA sequence: TGTGCCTGGAGTCCTGGCAGGGGAGCTGGGGCCAACGTCCTGACTTTC. Full variable domain (missing parts from reference TRBV30 and TRBJ2-6): SQTIHQWPATLVQPVGSPLSLECTVEGTSNPNLYWYRQAAGRGLQLLFYSVGIGQISSEVPQNLSASRPQDRQFILSSKKLLLSDSGFYLCAWSPGRGAGANVLTFGAGSRLTVL.

This clonotype was detected many times. The chain combines TRBV5-1 with TRBJ2-1; 10 bases are shared with TRBD1. Germline trimming cut 0 bases from V and 7 bases from J; bases unmatched to any gene: 7. The CDR3 spans 16 residues. CDR1 and CDR2 from the germline V gene are SGHRS and YFSETQ. Here the CDR3 DNA reads TGCGCCAGCAGCTTGGCCGGGGGACAGGGGATTAATGAGCAGTTCTTC. Residues: CASSLAGGQGINEQFF.

This clonotype has ten or more counts. This chain uses TRBV10-3 with TRBJ1-2, with 8 bases that match TRBD1. Germline loops: CDR1 ENHRY, CDR2 SYGVKD. Germline trimming cut 7 bases from V and 3 bases from J; bases unmatched to any gene: 7. The CDR3 sequence is 14 residues long. The CDR3 nucleotides are TGTGCCATCATGGGACAGGCGAAGGACTATGGCTACACCTTC. Translated: CAIMGQAKDYGYTF.

This clonotype was detected a few times. This chain links TRBV7-9 with TRBJ2-1; 11 bases align to TRBD1. Germline V gene sequence: CDR1 SEHNR, CDR2 FQNEAQ (reference sequence). Trimming took 3 bases from V and 8 from J; bases not matched to a gene: 6. This CDR3 has 15 residues. CDR3 nucleotides: TGTGCCAGCAGCTTCGGGACAGGGGGTCGATATGAGCAGTTCTTC. Its translation: CASSFGTGGRYEQFF.

The J gene is TRBJ2-3, the V gene TRBV10-2; 10 nucleotides align to TRBD2. V shed 2 bases and J 4 bases; nucleotides not matched to a gene: 9. The CDR3 spans 17 residues. CDR1 and CDR2 from the germline V gene are WSHSY and SAAADI. The CDR3 bases are TGCGCCAGCAGTGAGCAGAGGGCTAGCGGGGGTGCAGATACGCAGTATTTT. Translation: CASSEQRASGGADTQYF.

This clonotype was counted between two and nine times. The chain combines TRBV12-3 or TRBV12-4 with TRBJ1-2; D ambiguous. V lost 4 bases, J lost 8 bases, and 17 bases lay in between. CDR3 length: 14 amino acids. The CDR3 region is CASSSNRKPGGYTF. The CDR3 nucleotides read TGTGCCAGCAGTTCGAACCGGAAACCAGGCGGCTACACCTTC.

This clonotype was detected only a few times. This rearrangement joins TRBV7-6 to TRBJ2-2; D is possibly TRBD2 (6 bases). V gave up 4 bases and J gave up 2 bases, with 14 bases separating them. The CDR3 spans 16 residues. Germline V gives CDR1 SGHVS, CDR2 FNYEAQ. This CDR3 reads CASSSTGTDNTGELFF. DNA of the CDR3: TGTGCCAGCAGCTCTACGGGGACTGATAACACCGGGGAGCTGTTTTTT.